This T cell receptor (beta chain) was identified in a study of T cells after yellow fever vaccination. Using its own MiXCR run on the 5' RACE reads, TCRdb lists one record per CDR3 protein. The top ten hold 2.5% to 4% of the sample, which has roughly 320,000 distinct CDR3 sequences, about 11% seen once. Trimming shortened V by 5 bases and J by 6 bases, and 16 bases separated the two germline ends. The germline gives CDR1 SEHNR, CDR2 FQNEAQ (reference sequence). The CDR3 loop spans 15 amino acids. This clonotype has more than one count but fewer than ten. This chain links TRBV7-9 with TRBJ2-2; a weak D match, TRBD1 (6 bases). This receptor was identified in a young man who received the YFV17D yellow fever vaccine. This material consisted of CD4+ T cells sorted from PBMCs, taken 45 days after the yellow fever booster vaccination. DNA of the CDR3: TGTGCCAGCAGCCCGGGGACATCTCGAGCCGGGGAGCTGTTTTTT. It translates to CASSPGTSRAGELFF.